This T cell receptor beta chain comes out of a study of OX40 agonist ivuxolimab in advanced cancers. Turning to the study itself: Cancers in dose escalation were hepatocellular, melanoma, renal cell and head and neck.

Study-wide findings and caveats: There were also nonresponders showing low normalized T-cell clonal expansion.

CDR1 and CDR2 from the germline V gene are LNHDA and SQIVND (reference sequence). V lost 6 bases, J lost 5 bases, and 22 bases lay in between. The CDR3 is 16 residues long. This clone was counted a few times. Antigen: not known. Peripheral blood came from all dose cohorts at three timepoints. Repertoires were generated with immunoSEQ multiplex PCR, while TCRdb's copy carries only in-frame clones and drops some. Of fewer than 85,000 clones listed, around nine tenths are singletons. The genes are TRBV19 and TRBJ1-1; TRBD1 might be the D (5 bases). The TCR originated in an adult with an advanced solid tumor such as melanoma, head and neck, liver or kidney cancer. The starting material was CD4+ or CD8+ T cells sorted from blood, obtained in a trial of the OX40 agonist ivuxolimab. This CDR3 reads CASSPLTEGLKTEAFF. For the CDR3, the DNA is TGTGCCAGTAGCCCCTTGACAGAAGGGTTAAAGACTGAAGCTTTCTTT.